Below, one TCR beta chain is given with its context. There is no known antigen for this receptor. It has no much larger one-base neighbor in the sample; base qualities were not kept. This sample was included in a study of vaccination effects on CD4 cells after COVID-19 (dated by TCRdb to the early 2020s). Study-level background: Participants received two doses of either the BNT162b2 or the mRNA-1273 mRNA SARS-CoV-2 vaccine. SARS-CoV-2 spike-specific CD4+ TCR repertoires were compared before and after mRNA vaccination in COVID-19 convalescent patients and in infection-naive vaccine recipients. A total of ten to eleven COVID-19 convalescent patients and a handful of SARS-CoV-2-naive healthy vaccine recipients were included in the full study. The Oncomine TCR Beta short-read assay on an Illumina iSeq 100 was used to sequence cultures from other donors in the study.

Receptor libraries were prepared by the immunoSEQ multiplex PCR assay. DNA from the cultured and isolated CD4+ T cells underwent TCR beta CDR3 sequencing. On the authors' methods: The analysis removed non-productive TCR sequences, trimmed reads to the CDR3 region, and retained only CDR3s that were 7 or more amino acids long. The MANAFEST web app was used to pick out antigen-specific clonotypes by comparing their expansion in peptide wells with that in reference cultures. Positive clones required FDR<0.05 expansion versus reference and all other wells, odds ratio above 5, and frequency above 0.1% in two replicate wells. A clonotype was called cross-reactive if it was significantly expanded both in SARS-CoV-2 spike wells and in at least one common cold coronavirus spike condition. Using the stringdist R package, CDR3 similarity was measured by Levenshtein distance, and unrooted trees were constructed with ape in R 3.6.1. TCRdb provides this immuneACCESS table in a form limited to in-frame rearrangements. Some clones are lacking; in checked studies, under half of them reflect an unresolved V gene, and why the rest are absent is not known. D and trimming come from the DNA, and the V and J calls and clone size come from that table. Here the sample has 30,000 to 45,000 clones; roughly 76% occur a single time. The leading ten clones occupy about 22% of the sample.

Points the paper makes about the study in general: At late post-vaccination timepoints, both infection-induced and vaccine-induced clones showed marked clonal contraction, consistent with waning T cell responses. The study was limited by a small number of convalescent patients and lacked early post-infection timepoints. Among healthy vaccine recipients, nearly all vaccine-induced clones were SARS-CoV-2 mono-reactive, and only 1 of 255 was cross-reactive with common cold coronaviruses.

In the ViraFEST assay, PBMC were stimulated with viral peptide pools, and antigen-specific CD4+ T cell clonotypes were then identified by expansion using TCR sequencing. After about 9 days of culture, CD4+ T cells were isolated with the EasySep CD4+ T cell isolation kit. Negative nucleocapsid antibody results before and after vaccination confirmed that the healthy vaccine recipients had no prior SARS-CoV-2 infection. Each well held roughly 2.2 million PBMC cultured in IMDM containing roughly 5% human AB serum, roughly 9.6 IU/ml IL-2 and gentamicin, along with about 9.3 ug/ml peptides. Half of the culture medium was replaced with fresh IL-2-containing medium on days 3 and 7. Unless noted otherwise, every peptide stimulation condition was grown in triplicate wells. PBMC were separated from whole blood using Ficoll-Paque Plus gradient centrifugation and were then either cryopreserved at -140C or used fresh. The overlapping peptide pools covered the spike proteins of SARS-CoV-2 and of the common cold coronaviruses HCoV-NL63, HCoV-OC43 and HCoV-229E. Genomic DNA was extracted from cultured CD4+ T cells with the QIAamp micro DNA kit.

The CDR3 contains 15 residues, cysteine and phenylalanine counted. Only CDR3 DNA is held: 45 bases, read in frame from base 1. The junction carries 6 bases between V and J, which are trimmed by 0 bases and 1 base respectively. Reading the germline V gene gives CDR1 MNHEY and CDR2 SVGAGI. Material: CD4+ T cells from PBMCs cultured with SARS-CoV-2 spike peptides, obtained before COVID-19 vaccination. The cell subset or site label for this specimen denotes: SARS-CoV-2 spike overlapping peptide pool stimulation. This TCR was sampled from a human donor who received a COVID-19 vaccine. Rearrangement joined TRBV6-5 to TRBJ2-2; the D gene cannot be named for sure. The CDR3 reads CASSYSRRNTGELFF. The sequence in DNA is TGTGCCAGCAGTTACTCGCGCAGGAACACCGGGGAGCTGTTTTTT.